The clone carrying this T cell receptor beta chain was counted between two and nine times. This sample was taken from a study of blood T cell repertoires in COVID-19. The CDR3 extends over 11 amino acids. V lost 5 bases and J 6 bases, leaving 7 bases between the germline ends. The V gene's germline CDR1 is MDHEN and CDR2 SYDVKM. Original analysis: The assay estimated nucleated cells by amplifying reference gene primers. This table comes from immunoSEQ multiplex PCR, and its TCRdb copy is limited to in-frame clones, with some not included. That table supplies the V and J calls and clone size; D and trimming were determined from the DNA. Found here are under 200,000 clones, approximately 81% of them singletons; the top ten hold nearly 8%.

The chain employs TRBV28 and TRBJ1-2; D is undetermined. The receptor was isolated from a woman aged 45-65 years who had recovered from COVID-19. Sequencing was performed on PBMCs or T cells enriched from blood (not recorded which). The CDR3 bases are TGTGCCAGCAGTCCCTCTAATGGCTACACCTTC. It yields the protein CASSPSNGYTF.